The TCR beta chain under discussion was sequenced for a study of blood T cell repertoires in COVID-19 (dated by TCRdb to the early 2020s). Context from the whole study: Collaborator samples came from the United States, Italy and Spain and covered acute and convalescent phases of COVID-19. Where HLA class I and class II types were available, the types were taken from metadata supplied by the sample provider, not from assay-based typing. The prospective study material was composed of cDNA or gDNA derived from T cells, B-cell-depleted T cells, or PBMCs. Deeply sampled blood TCRbeta repertoires from subjects exposed to, actively infected with, or recovered from COVID-19 were included in the dataset. The repertoires were released in a freely available public database meant as a resource for research on the immune response to SARS-CoV-2. Sample metadata almost always included a de-identified subject ID, COVID-19 status, age in years and sex. Samples were obtained from the ongoing ImmuneRACE study (first 160 participants) and from some 1,200 subjects provided by 6 global collaborators.

Trimming accounts for 3 bases at V and 1 base at J, while the number of junction bases matched to no gene is 9. The germline V gene yields SGHRS for CDR1 and YFSETQ for CDR2. The CDR3, cysteine through phenylalanine, is 17 amino acids long. Only the CDR3 DNA stays, 51 bases, in frame from base 1. The collaborating institutions used their own protocols to collect whole blood in K2EDTA tubes. Collaborator samples were shipped for TCRbeta analysis as frozen whole blood, isolated PBMCs, or DNA extracted from either sample type. Study-wide findings and limitations: The amount of clinical and demographic metadata varied by source and participant and was provided uncurated.

As concerns this clone: What antigen it recognizes has not been identified. Qualities for individual bases were not recorded, and no much larger clone is one base off.

The immunoSEQ Assay, a bias-controlled multiplex PCR, was used to amplify TCRbeta CDR3 regions from genomic DNA. On the study's bioinformatics: Nucleated cell counts per sample were estimated from amplification of reference gene primers within the assay. Sequence reads were collapsed and filtered to measure the absolute abundance of every unique TCRbeta CDR3 rearrangement. For each sample, productive Simpson clonality was calculated by taking the square root of Simpson's diversity index across productive rearrangements. Entries here come from immuneACCESS through TCRdb and include only in-frame sequences with V and J called. Some clones fail to appear in such tables; in the studies checked, an unresolved V gene covers under half of the shortfall, and the cause of the remainder is unknown. From that table come the V and J calls and clone size; the DNA was used to work out D and trimming. For this sample the table gives about 69,000 clones, of which 90% were detected only once. The top ten hold about 4.9% of the sample.

The sequencing input was peripheral blood. This chain joins TRBV5-1 to TRBJ2-7; 11 central nucleotides agree with TRBD2. The clonotype comes from a man aged 50 or older with acute or convalescent COVID-19. The DNA sequence is as follows: TGCGCCAGCAGCTCACCTACGGGACTAGCGGCTTCCTACGAGCAGTACTTC. It is translated as CASSSPTGLAASYEQYF. Where the CDR3 stops, the reference TRBV5-1 and TRBJ2-7 genes take over; the full variable domain is KAGVTQTPRYLIKTRGQQVTLSCSPISGHRSVSWYQQTPGQGLQFLFEYFSETQRNKGNFPGRFSGRQFSNSRSEMNVSTLELGDSALYLCASSSPTGLAASYEQYFGPGTRLTVT.